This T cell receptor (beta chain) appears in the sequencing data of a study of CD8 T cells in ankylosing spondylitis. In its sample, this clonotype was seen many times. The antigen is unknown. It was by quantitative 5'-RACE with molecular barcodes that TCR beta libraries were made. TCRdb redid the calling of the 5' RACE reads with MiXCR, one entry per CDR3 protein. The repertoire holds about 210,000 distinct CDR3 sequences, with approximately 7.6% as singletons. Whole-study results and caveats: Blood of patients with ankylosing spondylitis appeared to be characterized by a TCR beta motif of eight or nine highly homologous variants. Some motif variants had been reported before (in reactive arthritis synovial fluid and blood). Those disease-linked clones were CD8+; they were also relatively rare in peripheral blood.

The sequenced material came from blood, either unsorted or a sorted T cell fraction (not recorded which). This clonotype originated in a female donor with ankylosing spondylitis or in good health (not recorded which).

The CDR3 loop is CASSPIGPMNAGGKLFF. The DNA of the CDR3 is TGCGCCAGCAGCCCGATTGGCCCCATGAATGCCGGTGGAAAGCTGTTTTTT. This chain links TRBV5-1 with TRBJ2-2, with no clear D. Germline loops: CDR1 SGHRS, CDR2 YFSETQ. Trimming shortened V by 4 bases and J by 12 bases, and 28 bases separated the two germline ends. The CDR3 has 17 amino acids.